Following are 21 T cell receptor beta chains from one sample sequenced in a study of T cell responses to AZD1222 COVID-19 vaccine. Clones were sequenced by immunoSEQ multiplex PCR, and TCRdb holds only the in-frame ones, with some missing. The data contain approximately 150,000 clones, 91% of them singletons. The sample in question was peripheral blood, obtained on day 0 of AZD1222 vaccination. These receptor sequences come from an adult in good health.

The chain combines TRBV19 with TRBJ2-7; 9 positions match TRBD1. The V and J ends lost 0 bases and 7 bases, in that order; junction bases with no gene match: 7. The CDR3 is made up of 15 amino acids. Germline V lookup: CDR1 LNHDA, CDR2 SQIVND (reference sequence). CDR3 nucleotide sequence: TGTGCCAGTAGTATAGATGGGACAGGGTGGAGGGAGCAGTACTTC. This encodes CASSIDGTGWREQYF. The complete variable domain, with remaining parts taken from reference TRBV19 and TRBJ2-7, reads DGGITQSPKYLFRKEGQNVTLSCEQNLNHDAMYWYRQDPGQGLRLIYYSQIVNDFQKGDIAEGYSVSREKKESFPLTVTSAQKNPTAFYLCASSIDGTGWREQYFGPGTRLTVT.

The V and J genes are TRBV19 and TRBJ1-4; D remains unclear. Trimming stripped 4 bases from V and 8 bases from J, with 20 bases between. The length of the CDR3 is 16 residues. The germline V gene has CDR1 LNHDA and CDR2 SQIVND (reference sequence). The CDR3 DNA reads TGTGCCAGTAGTAACCTCTTGGTGAGGGCGGAAGAAAAACTGTTTTTT. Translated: CASSNLLVRAEEKLFF. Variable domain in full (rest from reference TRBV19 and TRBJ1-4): DGGITQSPKYLFRKEGQNVTLSCEQNLNHDAMYWYRQDPGQGLRLIYYSQIVNDFQKGDIAEGYSVSREKKESFPLTVTSAQKNPTAFYLCASSNLLVRAEEKLFFGSGTQLSVL.

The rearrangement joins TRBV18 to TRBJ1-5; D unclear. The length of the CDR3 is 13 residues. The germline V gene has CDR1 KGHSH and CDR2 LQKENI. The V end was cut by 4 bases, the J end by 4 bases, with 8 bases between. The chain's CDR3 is CASSLQHNQPQHF. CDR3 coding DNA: TGTGCCAGCTCACTTCAGCATAATCAGCCCCAGCATTTT.

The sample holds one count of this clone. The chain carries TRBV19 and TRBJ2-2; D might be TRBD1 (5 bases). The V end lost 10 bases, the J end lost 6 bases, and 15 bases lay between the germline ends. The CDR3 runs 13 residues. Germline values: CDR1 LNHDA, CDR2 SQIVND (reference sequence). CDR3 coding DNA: TGTGCCACAAATCAGGGTGCGGCCGGGGAGCTGTTTTTT. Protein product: CATNQGAAGELFF.

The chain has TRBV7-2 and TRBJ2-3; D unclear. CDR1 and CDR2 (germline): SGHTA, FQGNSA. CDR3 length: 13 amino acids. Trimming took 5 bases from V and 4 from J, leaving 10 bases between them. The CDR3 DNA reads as TGTGCCAGCAGCCCCCTAGATTCAGATACGCAGTATTTT. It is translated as CASSPLDSDTQYF.

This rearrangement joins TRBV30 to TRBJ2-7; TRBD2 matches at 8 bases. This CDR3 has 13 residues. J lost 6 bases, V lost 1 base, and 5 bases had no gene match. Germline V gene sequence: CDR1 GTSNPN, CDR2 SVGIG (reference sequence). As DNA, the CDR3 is TGTGCCTGGAGTGCTGGACTAGCCGGCGAGCAGTACTTC. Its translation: CAWSAGLAGEQYF.

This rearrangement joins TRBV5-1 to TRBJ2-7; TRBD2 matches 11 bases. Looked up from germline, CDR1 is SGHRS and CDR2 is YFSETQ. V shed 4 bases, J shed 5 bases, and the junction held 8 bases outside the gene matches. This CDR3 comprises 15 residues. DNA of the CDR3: TGCGCCAGCAGCCGTGAACTAGCGGGAGATCACGAGCAGTACTTC. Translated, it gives CASSRELAGDHEQYF.

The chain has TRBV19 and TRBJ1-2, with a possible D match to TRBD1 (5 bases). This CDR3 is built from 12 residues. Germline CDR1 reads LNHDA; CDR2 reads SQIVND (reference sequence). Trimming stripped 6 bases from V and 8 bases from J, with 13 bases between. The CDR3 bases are TGTGCCAGTAGCCTCCGGGGGGGAGGCTACACCTTC. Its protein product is CASSLRGGGYTF.

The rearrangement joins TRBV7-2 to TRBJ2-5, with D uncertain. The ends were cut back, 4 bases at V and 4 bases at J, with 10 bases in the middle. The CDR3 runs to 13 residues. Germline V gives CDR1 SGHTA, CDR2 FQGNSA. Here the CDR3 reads CASSSIWGETQYF. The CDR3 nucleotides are TGTGCCAGCAGCTCCATCTGGGGAGAGACCCAGTACTTC. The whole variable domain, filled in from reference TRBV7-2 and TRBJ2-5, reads GAGVSQSPSNKVTEKGKDVELRCDPISGHTALYWYRQSLGQGLEFLIYFQGNSAPDKSGLPSDRFSAERTGGSVSTLTIQRTQQEDSAVYLCASSSIWGETQYFGPGTRLLVL.

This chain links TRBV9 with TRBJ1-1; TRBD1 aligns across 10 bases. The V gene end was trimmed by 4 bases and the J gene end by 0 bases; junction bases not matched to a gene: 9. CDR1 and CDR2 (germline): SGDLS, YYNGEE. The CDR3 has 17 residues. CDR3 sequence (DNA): TGTGCCAGCAGCTCCCGGGACAGGGGCCCCATGAACACTGAAGCTTTCTTT. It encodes CASSSRDRGPMNTEAFF.

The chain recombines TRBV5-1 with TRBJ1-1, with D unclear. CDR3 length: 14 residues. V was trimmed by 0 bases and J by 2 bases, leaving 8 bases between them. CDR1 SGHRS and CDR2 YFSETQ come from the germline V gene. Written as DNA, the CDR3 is TGCGCCAGCAGCTTGGGGACCACCAACACTGAAGCTTTCTTT. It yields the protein CASSLGTTNTEAFF.

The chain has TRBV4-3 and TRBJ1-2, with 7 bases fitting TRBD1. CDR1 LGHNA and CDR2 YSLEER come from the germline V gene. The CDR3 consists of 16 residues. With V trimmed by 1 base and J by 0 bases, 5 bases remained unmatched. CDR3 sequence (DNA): TGCGCCAGCAGCCAAGCTCGGGACAGAGCTAACTATGGCTACACCTTC. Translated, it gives CASSQARDRANYGYTF.

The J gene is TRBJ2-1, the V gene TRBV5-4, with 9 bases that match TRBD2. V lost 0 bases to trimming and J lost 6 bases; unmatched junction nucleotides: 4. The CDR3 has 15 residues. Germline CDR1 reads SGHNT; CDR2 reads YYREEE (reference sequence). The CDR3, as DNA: TGTGCCAGCAGCTTGGCGGGACTAGCTATCAATGAGCAGTTCTTC. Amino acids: CASSLAGLAINEQFF.

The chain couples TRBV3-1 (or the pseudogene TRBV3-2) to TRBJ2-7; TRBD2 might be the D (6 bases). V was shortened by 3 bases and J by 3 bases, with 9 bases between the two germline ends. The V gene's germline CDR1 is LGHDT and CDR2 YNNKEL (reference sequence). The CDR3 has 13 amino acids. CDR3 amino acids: CASSQAGSYEQYF. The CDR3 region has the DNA TGTGCCAGCAGCCAGGCCGGGAGCTACGAGCAGTACTTC.

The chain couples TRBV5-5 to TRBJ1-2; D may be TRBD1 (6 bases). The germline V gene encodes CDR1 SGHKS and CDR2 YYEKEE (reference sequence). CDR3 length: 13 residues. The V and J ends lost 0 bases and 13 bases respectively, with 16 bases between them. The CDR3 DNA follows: TGTGCCAGCAGCTTGGCCGTGGACAGATCATCCACCTTC. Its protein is CASSLAVDRSSTF. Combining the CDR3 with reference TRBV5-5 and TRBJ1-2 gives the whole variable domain DAGVTQSPTHLIKTRGQQVTLRCSPISGHKSVSWYQQVLGQGPQFIFQYYEKEERGRGNFPDRFSARQFPNYSSELNVNALLLGDSALYLCASSLAVDRSSTFGSGTRLTVV.

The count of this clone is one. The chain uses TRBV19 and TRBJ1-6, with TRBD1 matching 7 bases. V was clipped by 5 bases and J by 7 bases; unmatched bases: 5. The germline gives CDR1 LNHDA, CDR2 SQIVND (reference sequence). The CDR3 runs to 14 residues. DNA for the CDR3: TGTGCCAGTAGTCCCGGGACAGCAAATTCACCCCTCCACTTT. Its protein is CASSPGTANSPLHF.

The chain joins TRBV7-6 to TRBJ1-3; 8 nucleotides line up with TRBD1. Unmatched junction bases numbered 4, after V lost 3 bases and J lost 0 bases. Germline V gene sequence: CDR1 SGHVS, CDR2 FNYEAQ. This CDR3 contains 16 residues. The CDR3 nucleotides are TGTGCCAGCAGCTTGGGACAGGCAAACTCTGGAAACACCATATATTTT. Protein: CASSLGQANSGNTIYF.

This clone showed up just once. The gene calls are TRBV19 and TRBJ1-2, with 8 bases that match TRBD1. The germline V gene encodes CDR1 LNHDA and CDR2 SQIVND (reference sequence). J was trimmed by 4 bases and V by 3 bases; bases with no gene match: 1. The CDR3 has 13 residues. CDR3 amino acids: CASSIDRGYGYTF. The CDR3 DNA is TGTGCCAGTAGTATCGACAGGGGCTATGGCTACACCTTC.

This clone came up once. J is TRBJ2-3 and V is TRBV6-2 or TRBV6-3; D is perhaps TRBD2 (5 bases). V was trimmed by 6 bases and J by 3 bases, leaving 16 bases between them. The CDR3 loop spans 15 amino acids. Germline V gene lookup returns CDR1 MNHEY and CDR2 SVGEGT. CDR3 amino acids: CASSQGLFMTDTQYF. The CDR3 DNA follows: TGTGCCAGCAGCCAAGGACTGTTCATGACAGATACGCAGTATTTT.

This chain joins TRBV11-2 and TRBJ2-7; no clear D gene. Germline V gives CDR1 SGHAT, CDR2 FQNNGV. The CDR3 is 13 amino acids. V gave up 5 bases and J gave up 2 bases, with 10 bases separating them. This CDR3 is CASSPDGPYEQYF. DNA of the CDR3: TGTGCCAGCAGCCCGGACGGCCCCTACGAGCAGTACTTC.

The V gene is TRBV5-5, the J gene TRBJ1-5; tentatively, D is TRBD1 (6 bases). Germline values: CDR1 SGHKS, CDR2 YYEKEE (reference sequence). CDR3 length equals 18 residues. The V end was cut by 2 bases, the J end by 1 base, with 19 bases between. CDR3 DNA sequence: TGTGCCAGCAGCTTCAGTCAGCGGGGGGCTAGGAGCAATCAGCCCCAGCATTTT. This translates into CASSFSQRGARSNQPQHF.